Each of the 8 T cell receptor beta chains below was sequenced from the same sample in a study of TIL therapy for anti-PD-1-resistant metastatic lung cancer. As to time point: pre-treatment sample, taken before nivolumab and TIL therapy. This was the immunoSEQ v3 assay. The assay was immunoSEQ multiplex PCR, and TCRdb's table has in-frame clones only and misses some. The sample has approximately 57,000 clones, roughly four fifths seen once. The sequenced sample was blood, obtained at baseline. Receptors originate from a person aged 25-79 years with non-small cell lung cancer.

The CDR3 loop reads CASARSEADTQYF. The CDR3 bases are TGTGCCAGCGCTAGGAGCGAGGCAGATACGCAGTATTTT. The chain joins TRBV3-1 (or the pseudogene TRBV3-2) to TRBJ2-3; D is uncertain. CDR3 length: 13 residues. Germline values: CDR1 LGHDT, CDR2 YNNKEL (reference sequence). Between the trimmed V and J ends, which lost 8 bases and 4 bases, there was a span of 13 bases.

V is TRBV10-2 and J is TRBJ1-5, with a possible D match to TRBD1 (5 bases). Trimming left V 9 bases short and J 3 bases short, with 15 bases between. CDR1 and CDR2 from the germline V gene are WSHSY and SAAADI. The CDR3 extends over 14 amino acids. CDR3 in DNA: TGCGCCAGTTGGGGAGGGGCTAACAATCAGCCCCAGCATTTT. This gives the protein CASWGGANNQPQHF.

This chain links TRBV7-2 with TRBJ2-7; 9 bases are shared with TRBD1. Per the germline V gene, CDR1 is SGHTA and CDR2 is FQGNSA. CDR3 length equals 15 residues. V gave up 5 bases and J gave up 5 bases; unmatched junction bases: 10. As DNA, the CDR3 is TGTGCCAGCAGCACTTACAGGGGGCGGGTCAACGAGCAGTACTTC. Translation: CASSTYRGRVNEQYF.

The chain links TRBV28 to TRBJ2-3; tentative D call: TRBD2 (5 bases). Germline loops: CDR1 MDHEN, CDR2 SYDVKM. This CDR3 comprises 14 residues. Trimming pared 5 bases from V and 4 bases from J, leaving 13 bases between. The CDR3 is CASSSPGLSDTQYF. The DNA for the CDR3 is TGTGCCAGCAGTAGCCCAGGACTTTCAGATACGCAGTATTTT.

As regards this clone: The same CDR3 can be traced to other DNA sequences in this sample. The chain uses TRBV28 and TRBJ1-5; a possible D gene is TRBD1 (5 bases). CDR3 length equals 14 residues. In germline, CDR1 is MDHEN, CDR2 SYDVKM. V was shortened by 2 bases and J by 6 bases, with 11 bases between the two germline ends. In DNA form, the CDR3 reads TGTGCCAGCAGTTTACGGCAGGGCGGTCAGCCCCAGCATTTT. Its translation is CASSLRQGGQPQHF.

The sample holds one count of this clone. The chain uses TRBV3-1 (or the pseudogene TRBV3-2) and TRBJ1-1; weak D call: TRBD1 (6 bases). V was cut by 6 bases and J by 4 bases, with 12 bases left in between. There are 13 residues in the CDR3. CDR1 and CDR2 (germline): LGHDT, YNNKEL (reference sequence). The CDR3 sequence: CASRVQGTTEAFF. DNA for the CDR3: TGTGCCAGCAGGGTACAGGGTACCACTGAAGCTTTCTTT.

The chain couples TRBV7-3 to TRBJ2-1, with 7 bases identical to TRBD2. V shed 5 bases, J shed 6 bases, and the junction held 7 bases outside the gene matches. Germline CDR1 reads SGHTA; CDR2 reads FQGTGA. The length of the CDR3 is 14 residues. DNA of the CDR3: TGTGCCAGCAGCCCCCGCGGGAGTCGCAATGAGCAGTTCTTC. Amino acids: CASSPRGSRNEQFF. The full variable domain, in which reference TRBV7-3 and TRBJ2-1 provide the parts outside the CDR3, is GAGVSQTPSNKVTEKGKYVELRCDPISGHTALYWYRQSLGQGPEFLIYFQGTGAADDSGLPNDRFFAVRPEGSVSTLKIQRTERGDSAVYLCASSPRGSRNEQFFGPGTRLTVL.

The chain uses TRBV6-6 and TRBJ1-1; 8 bases match TRBD1. The CDR3 contains 12 residues. The trim removed 6 bases at V and 8 bases at J, leaving 5 bases unmatched. Germline loops: CDR1 MNHNY, CDR2 SVGAGI (reference sequence). The CDR3 bases are TGTGCCAGCAGCAAAACAGGGGGGGAAGCTTTCTTT. Translating it yields CASSKTGGEAFF.